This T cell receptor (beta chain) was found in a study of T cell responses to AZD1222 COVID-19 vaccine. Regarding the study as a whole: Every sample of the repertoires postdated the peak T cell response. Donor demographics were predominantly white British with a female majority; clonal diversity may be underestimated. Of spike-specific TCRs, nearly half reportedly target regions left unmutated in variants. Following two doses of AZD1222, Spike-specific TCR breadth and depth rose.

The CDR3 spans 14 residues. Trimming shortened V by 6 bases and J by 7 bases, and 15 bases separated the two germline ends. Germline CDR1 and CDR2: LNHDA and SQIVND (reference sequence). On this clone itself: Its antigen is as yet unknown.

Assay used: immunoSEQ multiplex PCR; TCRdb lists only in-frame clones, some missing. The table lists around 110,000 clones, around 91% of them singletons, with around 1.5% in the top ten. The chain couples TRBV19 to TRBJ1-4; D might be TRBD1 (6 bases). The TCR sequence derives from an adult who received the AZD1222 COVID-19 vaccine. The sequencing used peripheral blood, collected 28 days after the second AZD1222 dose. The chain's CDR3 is CASSQGFIGEKLFF. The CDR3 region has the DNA TGTGCCAGTAGCCAGGGGTTTATTGGTGAAAAACTGTTTTTT.